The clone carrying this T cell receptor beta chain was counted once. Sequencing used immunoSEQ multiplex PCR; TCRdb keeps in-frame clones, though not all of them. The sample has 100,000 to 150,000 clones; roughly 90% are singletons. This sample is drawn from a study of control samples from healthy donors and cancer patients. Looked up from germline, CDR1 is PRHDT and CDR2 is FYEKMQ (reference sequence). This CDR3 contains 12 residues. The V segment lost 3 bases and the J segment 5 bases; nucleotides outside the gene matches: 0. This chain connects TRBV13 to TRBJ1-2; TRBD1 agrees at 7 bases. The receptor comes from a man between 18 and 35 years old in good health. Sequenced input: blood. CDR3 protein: CASSLTGYGYTF. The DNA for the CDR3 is TGTGCCAGCAGCTTGACAGGGTATGGCTACACCTTC.